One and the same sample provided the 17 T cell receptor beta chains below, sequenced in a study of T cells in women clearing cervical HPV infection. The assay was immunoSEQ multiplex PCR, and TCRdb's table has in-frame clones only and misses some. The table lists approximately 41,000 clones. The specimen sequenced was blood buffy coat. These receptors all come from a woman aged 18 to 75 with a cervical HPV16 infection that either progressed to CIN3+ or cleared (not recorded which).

The chain's CDR3 is CASSLSPTGGNQPQHF. CDR3 DNA, as far as it was read: TGTGCCAGCAGCTTAAGTCCAACAGGGGGCAATCAGCCC. The genes are TRBV7-3 and TRBJ1-5, with 7 bases fitting TRBD1. Read coverage stops 3 residues before the CDR3 terminus; the germline J gene supplies the remainder. V shed 1 base and J 2 bases; nucleotides not matched to a gene: 5. This CDR3 contains 16 residues. Germline V gene sequence: CDR1 SGHTA, CDR2 FQGTGA.

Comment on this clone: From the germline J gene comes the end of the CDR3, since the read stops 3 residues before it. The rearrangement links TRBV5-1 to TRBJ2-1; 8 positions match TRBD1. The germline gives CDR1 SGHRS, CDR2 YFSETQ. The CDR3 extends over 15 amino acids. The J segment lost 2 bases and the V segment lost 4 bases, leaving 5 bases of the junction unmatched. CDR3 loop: CASSPGQGAYNEQFF. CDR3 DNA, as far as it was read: TGCGCCAGCAGCCCAGGACAGGGAGCCTACAATGAG. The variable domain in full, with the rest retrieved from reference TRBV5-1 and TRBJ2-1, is KAGVTQTPRYLIKTRGQQVTLSCSPISGHRSVSWYQQTPGQGLQFLFEYFSETQRNKGNFPGRFSGRQFSNSRSEMNVSTLELGDSALYLCASSPGQGAYNEQFFGPGTRLTVL.

The CDR3 loop is CASSEQVSNEQFF. The part of the CDR3 DNA that was read is TGTGCCAGCAGTGAGCAGGTCAGCAATGAG. This chain links TRBV6-4 with TRBJ2-1, with unresolved D. The read comes to an end 3 residues before the CDR3 does, leaving the germline J gene to fill in the end. Trimming removed 3 bases at V and 6 bases at J, with 9 bases between. This CDR3 contains 13 residues. Germline V CDR1 and CDR2: MRHNA, SNTAGT.

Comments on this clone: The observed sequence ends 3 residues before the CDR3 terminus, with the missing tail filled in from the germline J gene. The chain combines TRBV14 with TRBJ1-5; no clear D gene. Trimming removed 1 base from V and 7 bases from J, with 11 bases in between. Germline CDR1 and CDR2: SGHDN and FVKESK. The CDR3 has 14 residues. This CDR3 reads CASSQGGLGQPQHF. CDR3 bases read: TGTGCCAGCAGCCAAGGTGGGTTGGGCCAGCCC.

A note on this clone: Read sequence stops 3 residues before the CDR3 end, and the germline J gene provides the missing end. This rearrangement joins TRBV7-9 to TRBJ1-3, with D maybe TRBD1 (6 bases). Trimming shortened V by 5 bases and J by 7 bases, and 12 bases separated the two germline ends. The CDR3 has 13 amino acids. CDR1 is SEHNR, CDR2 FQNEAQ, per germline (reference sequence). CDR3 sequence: CASSHREGNTIYF. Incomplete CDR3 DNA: TGTGCCAGCAGCCACAGGGAGGGGAACACC.

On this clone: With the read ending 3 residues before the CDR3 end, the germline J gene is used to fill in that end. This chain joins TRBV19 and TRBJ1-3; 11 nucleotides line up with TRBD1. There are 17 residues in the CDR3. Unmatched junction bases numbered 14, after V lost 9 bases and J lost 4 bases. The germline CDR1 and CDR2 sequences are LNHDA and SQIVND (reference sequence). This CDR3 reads CASTGTGGQSSGNTIYF. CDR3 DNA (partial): TGTGCCAGCACCGGGACAGGGGGTCAGTCGAGCGGAAACACC.

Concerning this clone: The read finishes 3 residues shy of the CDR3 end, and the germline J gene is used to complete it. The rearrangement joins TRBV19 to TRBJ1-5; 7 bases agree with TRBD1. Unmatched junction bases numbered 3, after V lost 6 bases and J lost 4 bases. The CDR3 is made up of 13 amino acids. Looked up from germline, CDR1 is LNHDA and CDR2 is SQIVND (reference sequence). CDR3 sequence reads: CASRVDRNQPQHF. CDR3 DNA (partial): TGTGCCAGTAGGGTGGACAGGAATCAGCCC.

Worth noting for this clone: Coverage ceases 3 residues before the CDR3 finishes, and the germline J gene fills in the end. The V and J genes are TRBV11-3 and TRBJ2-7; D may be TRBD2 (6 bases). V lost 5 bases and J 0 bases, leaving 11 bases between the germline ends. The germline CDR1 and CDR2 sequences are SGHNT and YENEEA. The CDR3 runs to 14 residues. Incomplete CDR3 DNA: TGTGCCAGCAGCCCTAGCGACCTCTCCTACGAG. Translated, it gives CASSPSDLSYE. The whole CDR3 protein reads CASSPSDLSYEQYF.

CDR3 in amino acids: CASSSSGNTEAFF. The CDR3 DNA, read in part, is TGTGCCAGCAGCTCTTCCGGGAACACTGAA. The V and J genes are TRBV7-9 and TRBJ1-1; D gene uncertain. Read sequence stops 3 residues before the CDR3 end, and the germline J gene provides the missing end. The germline V gene has CDR1 SEHNR and CDR2 FQNEAQ (reference sequence). CDR3 length equals 13 residues. Trimming removed 4 bases at V and 1 base at J, with 7 bases between.

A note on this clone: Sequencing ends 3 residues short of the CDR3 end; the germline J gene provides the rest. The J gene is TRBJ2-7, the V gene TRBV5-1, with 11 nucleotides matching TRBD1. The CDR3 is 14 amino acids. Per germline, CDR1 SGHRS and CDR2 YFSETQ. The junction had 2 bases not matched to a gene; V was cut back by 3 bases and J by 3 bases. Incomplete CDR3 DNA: TGCGCCAGCAGCTGGGGGACAGGGGGCTACGAG. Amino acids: CASSWGTGGYE. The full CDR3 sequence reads CASSWGTGGYEQYF.

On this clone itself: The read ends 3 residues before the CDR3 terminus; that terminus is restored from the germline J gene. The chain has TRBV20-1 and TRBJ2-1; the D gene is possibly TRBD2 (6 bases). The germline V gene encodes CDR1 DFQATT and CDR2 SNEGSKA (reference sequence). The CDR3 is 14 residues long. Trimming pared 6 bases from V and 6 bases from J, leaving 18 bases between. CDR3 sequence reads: CSALTPLGGNEQFF. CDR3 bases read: TGCAGTGCCCTGACCCCTTTGGGGGGCAATGAG.

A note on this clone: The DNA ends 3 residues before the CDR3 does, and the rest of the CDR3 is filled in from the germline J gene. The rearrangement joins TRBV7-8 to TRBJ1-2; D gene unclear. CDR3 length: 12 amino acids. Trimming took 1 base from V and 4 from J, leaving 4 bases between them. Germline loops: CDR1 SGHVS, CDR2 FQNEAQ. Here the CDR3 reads CASSLGLYGYTF. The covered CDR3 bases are TGTGCCAGCAGCTTAGGGCTCTATGGC.

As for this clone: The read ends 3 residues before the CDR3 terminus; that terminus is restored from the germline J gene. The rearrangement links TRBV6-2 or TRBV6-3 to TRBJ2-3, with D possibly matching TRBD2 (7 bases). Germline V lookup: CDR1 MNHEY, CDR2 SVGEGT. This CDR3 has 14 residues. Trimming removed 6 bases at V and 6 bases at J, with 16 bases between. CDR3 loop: CASSSGGAPDTQYF. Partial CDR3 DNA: TGTGCCAGCAGCTCGGGGGGCGCCCCGGATACG.

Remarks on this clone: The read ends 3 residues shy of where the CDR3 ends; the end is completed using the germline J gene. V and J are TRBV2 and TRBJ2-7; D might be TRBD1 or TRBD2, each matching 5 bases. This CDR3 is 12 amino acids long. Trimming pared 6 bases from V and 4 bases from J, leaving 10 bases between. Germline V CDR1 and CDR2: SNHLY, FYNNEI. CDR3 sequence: CASSQRGYEQYF. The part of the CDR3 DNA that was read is TGTGCCAGCAGCCAGAGGGGATACGAG. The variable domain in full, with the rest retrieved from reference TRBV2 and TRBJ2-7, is EPEVTQTPSHQVTQMGQEVILRCVPISNHLYFYWYRQILGQKVEFLVSFYNNEISEKSEIFDDQFSVERPDGSNFTLKIRSTKLEDSAMYFCASSQRGYEQYFGPGTRLTVT.

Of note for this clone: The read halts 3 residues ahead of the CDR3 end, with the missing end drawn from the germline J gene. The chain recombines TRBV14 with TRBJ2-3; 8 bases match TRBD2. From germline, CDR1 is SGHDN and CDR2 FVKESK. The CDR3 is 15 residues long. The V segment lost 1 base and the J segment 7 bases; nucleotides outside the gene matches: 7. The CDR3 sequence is CASSQAGLVFNTQYF. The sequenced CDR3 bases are TGTGCCAGCAGCCAAGCGGGACTAGTTTTCAATACG.

The sequenced part of the CDR3 DNA is TGCAGCGTTGCAGGGGCCTCCTACAATGAG. This gives the protein CSVAGASYNE. The full CDR3 sequence reads CSVAGASYNEQFF. The genes are TRBV29-1 and TRBJ2-1, with D possibly being TRBD1 (6 bases). The sequenced fragment ends 3 residues before the CDR3 boundary, so the rest is inferred from the germline J gene. The CDR3 is 13 amino acids. Trimming removed 4 bases at V and 0 bases at J, with 7 bases between. The V gene's germline CDR1 is SQVTM and CDR2 ANQGSEA.

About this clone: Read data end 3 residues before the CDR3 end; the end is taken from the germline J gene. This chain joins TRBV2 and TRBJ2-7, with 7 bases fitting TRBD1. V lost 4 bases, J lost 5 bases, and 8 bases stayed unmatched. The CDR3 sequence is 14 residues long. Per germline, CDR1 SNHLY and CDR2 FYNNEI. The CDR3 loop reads CASSGLGGNDEQYF. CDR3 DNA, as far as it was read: TGTGCCAGCAGTGGTTTAGGGGGCAACGACGAG.